What follows are 6 T cell receptor beta chains derived from one specimen sequenced in a study of blood T cell repertoires in COVID-19. This table comes from immunoSEQ multiplex PCR, and its TCRdb copy is limited to in-frame clones, with some not included. This repertoire shows 150,000 or so clones, roughly 83% found once; its top ten account for roughly 12%. The sequenced sample was peripheral blood. The receptor source for this set is a woman aged 60-75 years with COVID-19, enrolled during active disease.

V gene TRBV3-1 (or the pseudogene TRBV3-2) combines with J gene TRBJ2-5, with 10 bases lining up with TRBD2. The trim removed 4 bases at V and 4 bases at J, leaving 3 bases unmatched. There are 14 residues in the CDR3. Germline lookup yields CDR1 LGHDT and CDR2 YNNKEL (reference sequence). CDR3: CASSLGLAVETQYF. For the CDR3, the DNA is TGTGCCAGCAGCCTCGGACTAGCGGTAGAGACCCAGTACTTC.

Concerning this clone: At the DNA level, this CDR3 is encoded by other sequences in the same sample as well. The CDR3 DNA reads TGTGCCAGCAGTTTTAGACAGGACACTGAAGCTTTCTTT. It is translated as CASSFRQDTEAFF. This chain uses TRBV27 with TRBJ1-1, with D possibly matching TRBD1 (6 bases). The V gene lost 3 bases and the J gene lost 3 bases, with 8 bases spanning the gap. The CDR3 extends over 13 amino acids. The germline V gene has CDR1 MNHEY and CDR2 SMNVEV (reference sequence).

This clone has only one observation. The chain recombines TRBV18 with TRBJ1-1, with unresolved D. V was pared by 3 bases and J by 1 base, with 12 bases between. In germline, CDR1 is KGHSH, CDR2 LQKENI. CDR3 length: 15 residues. The CDR3 DNA sequence: TGTGCCAGCTCACCGTTCGGGGAGGCGAACACTGAAGCTTTCTTT. Its protein product is CASSPFGEANTEAFF.

The chain is built from TRBV9 and TRBJ2-5, with D perhaps TRBD2 (6 bases). Trimming stripped 0 bases from V and 6 bases from J, with 18 bases between. The CDR3 is made up of 16 amino acids. CDR1 is SGDLS, CDR2 YYNGEE, per germline. CDR3 sequence: CASSVAVGGGTKTQYF. Written as DNA, the CDR3 is TGTGCCAGCAGCGTAGCAGTTGGTGGAGGGACCAAGACCCAGTACTTC.

CDR3 sequence (DNA): TGCAGCGTCCGGCGGTCAATCTCCTACAATGAGCAGTTCTTC. It yields the protein CSVRRSISYNEQFF. The rearrangement links TRBV29-1 to TRBJ2-1; the D is unclear. Germline V gene data show CDR1 as SQVTM and CDR2 as ANQGSEA. The V gene lost 6 bases and the J gene lost 0 bases, with 12 bases spanning the gap. The length of the CDR3 is 14 residues.

This chain links TRBV7-2 with TRBJ2-7, with D perhaps matching TRBD2 (5 bases). The CDR3 has 15 residues. Per the germline V gene, CDR1 is SGHTA and CDR2 is FQGNSA. With 2 bases removed from V and 0 bases from J, the gap between germline ends came to 11 bases. DNA of the CDR3: TGTGCCAGCAGCTTATCAGGACTGAGCTCCTACGAGCAGTACTTC. Its protein product is CASSLSGLSSYEQYF. The full variable domain, with the rest looked up from reference TRBV7-2 and TRBJ2-7, is GAGVSQSPSNKVTEKGKDVELRCDPISGHTALYWYRQSLGQGLEFLIYFQGNSAPDKSGLPSDRFSAERTGGSVSTLTIQRTQQEDSAVYLCASSLSGLSSYEQYFGPGTRLTVT.